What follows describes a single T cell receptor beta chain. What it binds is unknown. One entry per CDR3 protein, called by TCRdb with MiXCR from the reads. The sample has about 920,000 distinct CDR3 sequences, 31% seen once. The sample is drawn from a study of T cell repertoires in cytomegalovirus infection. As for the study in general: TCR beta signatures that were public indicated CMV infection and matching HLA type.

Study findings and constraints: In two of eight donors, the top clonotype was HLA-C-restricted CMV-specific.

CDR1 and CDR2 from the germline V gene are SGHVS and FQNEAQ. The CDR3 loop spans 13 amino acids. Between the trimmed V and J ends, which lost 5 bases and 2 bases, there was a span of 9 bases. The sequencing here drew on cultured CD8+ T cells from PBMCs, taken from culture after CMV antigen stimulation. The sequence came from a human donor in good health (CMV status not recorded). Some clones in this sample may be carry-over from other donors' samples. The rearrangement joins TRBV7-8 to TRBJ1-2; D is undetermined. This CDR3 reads CASSAYNNYGYTF. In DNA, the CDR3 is TGTGCCAGCAGCGCATACAACAACTATGGCTACACCTTC.